These 26 T cell receptor beta chains share one sample of origin, sequenced in a study of T cell responses to AZD1222 COVID-19 vaccine. The method was immunoSEQ multiplex PCR; TCRdb's version includes in-frame clones alone and lacks a portion of them. The table has approximately 80,000 clones, approximately 90% seen once. Here the sequenced sample was peripheral blood, taken 28 days after the second AZD1222 dose. These receptors were obtained from an adult who received the AZD1222 COVID-19 vaccine.

The rearrangement links TRBV5-1 to TRBJ1-2; D is perhaps TRBD1 (5 bases). The CDR3 loop spans 12 amino acids. From germline, CDR1 is SGHRS and CDR2 YFSETQ. V gave up 2 bases and J gave up 7 bases, with 9 bases separating them. Here the CDR3 DNA reads TGCGCCAGCAGCTTCGGGACTCTTGGCTACACCTTC. It specifies CASSFGTLGYTF.

The rearrangement uses TRBV11-3 and TRBJ2-1, with D perhaps matching TRBD1 or TRBD2 (6 bases each). The CDR3 is 15 amino acids. The germline gives CDR1 SGHNT, CDR2 YENEEA. Trimming removed 1 base at V and 4 bases at J, with 11 bases between. The CDR3 spells CASSLVGGTYNEQFF. The CDR3 nucleotides are TGTGCCAGCAGCTTAGTAGGGGGGACTTACAATGAGCAGTTCTTC.

This chain joins TRBV19 and TRBJ1-1; the D is unclear. Germline V CDR1 and CDR2: LNHDA, SQIVND (reference sequence). The V end lost 7 bases, the J end lost 1 base, and 4 bases lay between the germline ends. The CDR3 extends over 11 amino acids. The CDR3 sequence is CASIRNTEAFF. Here the CDR3 DNA reads TGTGCCAGTATCAGGAACACTGAAGCTTTCTTT.

This clone was detected only once. DNA of the CDR3: TGTGCCAGCTCACCACCGGAGACAGGGGGCAAGTACGAGCAGTACTTC. It codes for CASSPPETGGKYEQYF. The chain recombines TRBV18 with TRBJ2-7; 10 nucleotides match TRBD1. Germline V gene sequence: CDR1 KGHSH, CDR2 LQKENI. The ends lost 0 bases at V and 4 bases at J; junction bases unmatched: 6. The CDR3 consists of 16 residues.

V gene TRBV20-1 combines with J gene TRBJ1-5, with D hard to call. Germline CDR1 DFQATT, CDR2 SNEGSKA (reference sequence). This CDR3 region has 12 residues. Trimming removed 3 bases at V and 7 bases at J, with 10 bases between. The CDR3 coding sequence is TGCAGTGCTAGTACTGGGGAACAGCCCCAGCATTTT. Protein product: CSASTGEQPQHF.

The V call is TRBV7-9, the J call TRBJ1-6; possibly TRBD1 for D (5 bases). V shed 1 base and J shed 13 bases, with 14 bases lying between them. This CDR3 has 14 amino acids. Germline CDR1 and CDR2: SEHNR and FQNEAQ (reference sequence). The CDR3 DNA follows: TGTGCCAGCAGCTTAGGGCAGGGAGAGACTCCCCTCCACTTT. Protein product: CASSLGQGETPLHF. The whole variable domain, filled in from reference TRBV7-9 and TRBJ1-6, reads DTGVSQNPRHKITKRGQNVTFRCDPISEHNRLYWYRQTLGQGPEFLTYFQNEAQLEKSRLLSDRFSAERPKGSFSTLEIQRTEQGDSAMYLCASSLGQGETPLHFGNGTRLTVT.

The CDR3 DNA follows: TGTGCCAGCAGTCTTCTGACCGGGGGGCACTATGGCTACACCTTC. Encoded protein: CASSLLTGGHYGYTF. The chain is built from TRBV6-5 and TRBJ1-2; weak D call: TRBD1 (6 bases). V gave up 5 bases and J gave up 3 bases, with 16 bases separating them. The germline V gene encodes CDR1 MNHEY and CDR2 SVGAGI. The CDR3 is made up of 15 amino acids.

The chain combines TRBV12-3 or TRBV12-4 with TRBJ2-1, with D unresolved. The CDR3 extends over 12 amino acids. V was pared by 8 bases and J by 5 bases, with 10 bases between. CDR3 residues: CASQGRNNEQFF. In nucleotides, the CDR3 is TGTGCCAGCCAAGGACGCAACAATGAGCAGTTCTTC.

This clone is a singleton in its sample. The rearrangement links TRBV27 to TRBJ1-3, with a weak D call TRBD1 (5 bases). Germline values: CDR1 MNHEY, CDR2 SMNVEV (reference sequence). This CDR3 is built from 13 residues. V was trimmed by 3 bases and J by 4 bases, leaving 7 bases between them. For the CDR3, the DNA is TGTGCCAGCAGTTTCCAGGGAGGAAACACCATATATTTT. It yields the protein CASSFQGGNTIYF.

This sequence joins TRBV5-1 and TRBJ2-2; the D is unclear. The CDR3 runs 15 residues. Trimming removed 1 base from V and 5 bases from J, with 12 bases in between. Germline assignment: CDR1 SGHRS and CDR2 YFSETQ. The CDR3 loop reads CASSLSSVGTGELFF. In DNA form, the CDR3 reads TGCGCCAGCAGCTTGTCAAGCGTGGGGACCGGGGAGCTGTTTTTT.

This clone showed up just once. The chain uses TRBV5-1 and TRBJ2-5; possibly TRBD1 for D (5 bases). CDR1 is SGHRS, CDR2 YFSETQ, per germline. The germline V and J ends were trimmed by 6 bases and 5 bases, with 23 bases remaining between them. The CDR3 runs to 16 residues. In DNA form, the CDR3 reads TGCGCCAGCAATTTCAAGGACACCTCCCCGTACGAGACCCAGTACTTC. Amino acids: CASNFKDTSPYETQYF.

The chain carries TRBV27 and TRBJ1-2; the match to TRBD1 covers 7 bases. CDR3 size: 15 residues. V was pared by 4 bases and J by 7 bases, with 12 bases of the junction left unmatched. CDR1 is MNHEY and CDR2 is SMNVEV in the germline V gene (reference sequence). CDR3: CASSSYRGKVSGYTF. CDR3 DNA sequence: TGTGCCAGCAGTTCATACAGGGGAAAGGTCTCTGGCTACACCTTC.

The chain couples TRBV27 to TRBJ1-5; the D gene is possibly TRBD1 (6 bases). The germline V gene has CDR1 MNHEY and CDR2 SMNVEV (reference sequence). This CDR3 comprises 14 residues. Trimming pared 5 bases from V and 0 bases from J, leaving 8 bases between. This CDR3 reads CASSRQASNQPQHF. The CDR3, as DNA: TGTGCCAGCAGTAGACAGGCTAGCAATCAGCCCCAGCATTTT.

The gene calls are TRBV10-1 and TRBJ2-1; D may be TRBD1 (6 bases). The V end was cut by 3 bases, the J end by 8 bases, with 14 bases between. Looked up from germline, CDR1 is WNHNN and CDR2 is SYGVQD (reference sequence). The CDR3 runs to 14 residues. For the CDR3, the DNA is TGCGCCAGCAGTGAAGCGGAGCCAGGGGATGAGCAGTTCTTC. It encodes CASSEAEPGDEQFF.

The chain employs TRBV3-1 (or the pseudogene TRBV3-2) and TRBJ1-4; a possible D gene is TRBD1 (6 bases). Germline V CDR1 and CDR2: LGHDT, YNNKEL (reference sequence). This CDR3 region has 15 residues. Trimming shortened V by 1 base and J by 3 bases, and 9 bases separated the two germline ends. CDR3 amino acids: CASSQGQVPNEKLFF. The CDR3 region has the DNA TGTGCCAGCAGCCAAGGACAGGTCCCTAATGAAAAACTGTTTTTT.

The gene calls are TRBV6-6 and TRBJ1-5; D may be TRBD1 (5 bases). The CDR3 covers 13 residues. V lost 4 bases and J lost 7, with 11 bases in between. Per the germline V gene, CDR1 is MNHNY and CDR2 is SVGAGI (reference sequence). CDR3 bases: TGTGCCAGCAGTTGGGGGGAGGGACAGCCCCAGCATTTT. It codes for CASSWGEGQPQHF.

The rearrangement joins TRBV5-4 to TRBJ2-2; D gene uncertain. The CDR3 has 15 residues. Germline V gives CDR1 SGHNT, CDR2 YYREEE (reference sequence). Trimming took off 2 bases at V and 3 bases at J, with 11 bases between the two ends. Here the CDR3 DNA reads TGTGCCAGCAGCTTCATGTCCGCGGACACCGGGGAGCTGTTTTTT. Its protein product is CASSFMSADTGELFF. The entire variable domain, with the rest obtained from reference TRBV5-4 and TRBJ2-2, is as follows: ETGVTQSPTHLIKTRGQQVTLRCSSQSGHNTVSWYQQALGQGPQFIFQYYREEENGRGNFPPRFSGLQFPNYSSELNVNALELDDSALYLCASSFMSADTGELFFGEGSRLTVL.

This chain joins TRBV29-1 and TRBJ2-2; 10 nucleotides line up with TRBD2. Trimming took 7 bases from V and 1 from J; bases not matched to a gene: 6. The CDR3 length is 15 residues. Per the germline V gene, CDR1 is SQVTM and CDR2 is ANQGSEA. CDR3 residues: CSAASSGRNTGELFF. The CDR3 nucleotides read TGCAGCGCTGCTTCTAGCGGGAGGAACACCGGGGAGCTGTTTTTT.

The V call is TRBV4-1, the J call TRBJ1-6; D is unclear. CDR1 is MGHRA and CDR2 is YSYEKL in the germline V gene. V lost 4 bases and J 0 bases, leaving 7 bases between the germline ends. The CDR3 runs to 15 residues. CDR3 sequence: CASSLWGSYNSPLHF. The CDR3 DNA reads as TGCGCCAGCAGCCTCTGGGGCTCCTATAATTCACCCCTCCACTTT.

The rearrangement links TRBV6-1 to TRBJ1-4; D is undetermined. V gave up 4 bases and J gave up 4 bases, with 16 bases separating them. Germline CDR1 is MNHNS and CDR2 is SASEGT. The CDR3 consists of 16 residues. The CDR3 nucleotides read TGTGCCAGCAGTGCTCCCGCGGGAGGGAGTAATGAAAAACTGTTTTTT. Protein sequence: CASSAPAGGSNEKLFF.

V and J are TRBV5-1 and TRBJ1-4; D perhaps matches TRBD1 (5 bases). The CDR3 runs 14 residues. CDR1 and CDR2 (germline): SGHRS, YFSETQ. Trimming pared 0 bases from V and 7 bases from J, leaving 10 bases between. The CDR3 here is CASSLVDGGEKLFF. The CDR3 DNA follows: TGCGCCAGCAGCTTGGTGGACGGGGGTGAAAAACTGTTTTTT.

The CDR3 DNA sequence: TGTGCCAGTAGAGTTACAGGGGACTATGGCTACACCTTC. Translating it yields CASRVTGDYGYTF. The chain joins TRBV19 to TRBJ1-2, with 7 bases lining up with TRBD1. Trimming removed 6 bases from V and 3 bases from J; junction bases left unmatched: 4. CDR1 and CDR2 (germline): LNHDA, SQIVND (reference sequence). This CDR3 comprises 13 residues.

This chain joins TRBV7-9 and TRBJ2-4; no clear D. The CDR3 totals 17 residues. Trimming pared 0 bases from V and 0 bases from J, leaving 12 bases between. The germline V gene has CDR1 SEHNR and CDR2 FQNEAQ (reference sequence). The CDR3 here is CASSLAPGRRAKNIQYF. The CDR3 region has the DNA TGTGCCAGCAGCTTAGCGCCCGGACGGCGAGCCAAAAACATTCAGTACTTC.

The J gene is TRBJ1-1, the V gene TRBV27, with D perhaps TRBD1 (5 bases). Between the trimmed V and J ends, which lost 6 bases and 2 bases, there was a span of 13 bases. This CDR3 is built from 14 residues. From germline, CDR1 is MNHEY and CDR2 SMNVEV (reference sequence). The CDR3 DNA reads TGTGCCAGCAGACGAGGGGCCCAAAACACTGAAGCTTTCTTT. This encodes CASRRGAQNTEAFF.

V and J are TRBV15 and TRBJ1-1; D perhaps matches TRBD1 (5 bases). Germline loops: CDR1 LNHNV, CDR2 YYDKDF (reference sequence). With 1 base removed from V and 3 bases from J, the gap between germline ends came to 9 bases. This CDR3 is built from 14 residues. Here the CDR3 DNA reads TGTGCCACCAGCAGAGGGCAGGGAGACACTGAAGCTTTCTTT. Translating it yields CATSRGQGDTEAFF. The full variable domain, with the rest looked up from reference TRBV15 and TRBJ1-1, is DAMVIQNPRYQVTQFGKPVTLSCSQTLNHNVMYWYQQKSSQAPKLLFHYYDKDFNNEADTPDNFQSRRPNTSFCFLDIRSPGLGDTAMYLCATSRGQGDTEAFFGQGTRLTVV.

The chain employs TRBV4-3 and TRBJ1-6; D might be TRBD1 (5 bases). Per the germline V gene, CDR1 is LGHNA and CDR2 is YSLEER. Trimming stripped 4 bases from V and 7 bases from J, with 11 bases between. The CDR3 extends over 14 amino acids. CDR3 nucleotides: TGCGCCAGCAGCCTGGGGACGGAAAATTCACCCCTCCACTTT. Translated: CASSLGTENSPLHF.